These T cell receptor beta chains were read from a single sample in a study of human T cells and chemical hapten exposure. MiXCR, applied by TCRdb to the RACE reads, yields one record per CDR3 protein. The sample yields about 58,000 distinct CDR3 sequences, roughly 12% seen once. This sample comprised whole blood, obtained in connection with sensitization to the hapten diphenylcyclopropenone (DPC). These receptors were taken from a young man with alopecia areata. Some clones in this sample may be carry-over from other donors' samples. The CDR3 runs from the conserved cysteine through the conserved F or W. The D gene is left open where the match is weak. Clone size is not always given. Where it is, it says once, few, many or a class for expanded clones.

>TRBV4-1|many|TRBD2|TRBJ2-5
CASSQGPRGVETQYF
TGCGCCAGCAGCCAAGGGCCCCGGGGGGTAGAGACCCAGTACTTC
>TRBV28|NA|NA|TRBJ1-2
CATRTALHRRGYTF
TGTGCCACCCGGACAGCGCTGCACCGACGTGGCTACACCTTC
>TRBV6-5|NA|NA|TRBJ2-2
CASSYSPGHPNTGELFF
TGTGCCAGCAGTTACTCCCCGGGACACCCGAACACCGGGGAGCTGTTTTTT
>TRBV29-1|many|TRBD1|TRBJ1-3
CSVAWTGGNTIYF
TGCAGCGTGGCTTGGACAGGGGGAAACACCATATATTTT
>TRBV9|few|TRBD1|TRBJ2-7
CASSSGQGTYEQYF
TGTGCCAGCAGCTCTGGACAGGGGACCTACGAGCAGTACTTC
>TRBV19|few|TRBD1|TRBJ1-5
CASTEQGTSNQPQHF
TGTGCCAGTACTGAACAGGGGACTAGCAATCAGCCCCAGCATTTT
>TRBV28|few|TRBD1|TRBJ2-7
CASSVGQAYREQYF
TGTGCCAGCAGCGTAGGACAGGCTTATCGAGAGCAGTACTTC
>TRBV20-1|few|TRBD2|TRBJ2-7
CSARGTSGYEQYF
TGCAGTGCTAGAGGCACTAGCGGCTACGAGCAGTACTTC
>TRBV20-1|many|NA|TRBJ1-3
CSASWNGNTIYF
TGCAGTGCTAGTTGGAACGGAAACACCATATATTTT
>TRBV18|many|NA|TRBJ1-2
CASSPYRDGIGYTF
TGTGCCAGCTCACCCTACAGGGACGGGATTGGCTACACCTTC
>TRBV27|NA|TRBD1|TRBJ1-6
CASRTRTGINSPLHF
TGTGCCAGCAGGACTCGGACAGGGATAAATTCACCCCTCCACTTT
>TRBV23-1|many|TRBD2|TRBJ2-5
CASSQSGGEGETQYF
TGCGCCAGCAGTCAATCGGGCGGGGAGGGAGAGACCCAGTACTTC
>TRBV28|NA|NA|TRBJ2-7
CASSLGGGPSEQYF
TGTGCCAGCAGCCTGGGGGGAGGTCCCAGCGAGCAGTACTTC
>TRBV7-8|NA|NA|TRBJ2-3
CASRSTSRASTDTQYF
TGTGCCAGCAGATCCACTAGCAGAGCTAGCACAGATACGCAGTATTTT
>TRBV7-2|few|NA|TRBJ1-3
CASSSGLTSGNTIYF
TGTGCCAGCAGCTCGGGACTGACCTCTGGAAACACCATATATTTT
>TRBV5-1|many|NA|TRBJ2-2
CASSFLSPGPPGELFF
TGCGCCAGCAGCTTTCTGAGTCCAGGGCCCCCCGGGGAGCTGTTTTTT
>TRBV4-1|NA|TRBD1|TRBJ1-2
CASSQGDRAGYTF
TGCGCCAGCAGCCAAGGGGACAGGGCTGGCTACACCTTC
>TRBV10-3|many|NA|TRBJ2-6
CAISESLPGANVLTF
TGTGCCATCAGTGAGTCACTACCTGGGGCCAACGTCCTGACTTTC
>TRBV2|NA|NA|TRBJ2-4
CASSEVLGDIQYF
TGTGCCAGCAGTGAGGTCCTGGGGGACATTCAGTACTTC
>TRBV6-6|few|NA|TRBJ2-3
CASSWAGGTDTQYF
TGTGCCAGCAGTTGGGCAGGGGGCACAGATACGCAGTATTTT
>TRBV12-3/TRBV12-4|NA|TRBD1|TRBJ1-2
CASSLGQGGAYGYTF
TGTGCCAGCAGTTTAGGGCAGGGGGGCGCCTATGGCTACACCTTC
>TRBV2|NA|NA|TRBJ1-2
CASSGGLGYGYTF
TGTGCCAGCAGTGGGGGCCTTGGCTATGGCTACACCTTC
>TRBV5-1|many|NA|TRBJ1-2
CASQLRRGYGYTF
TGCGCCAGCCAGTTACGGAGGGGCTATGGCTACACCTTC
>TRBV6-6|NA|TRBD1|TRBJ2-7
CASTLYQGVYEQYF
TGTGCCAGCACCCTGTATCAGGGGGTCTACGAGCAGTACTTC
>TRBV6-1|many|TRBD1|TRBJ1-5
CASSDRTGFNQPQHF
TGTGCCAGCAGTGACCGGACAGGGTTCAATCAGCCCCAGCATTTT
>TRBV30|few|NA|TRBJ1-3
CAWGPTLFPGNTIYF
TGTGCCTGGGGCCCGACCTTGTTCCCTGGAAACACCATATATTTT
>TRBV7-7|many|TRBD1|TRBJ2-2
CASSPDRDTGELFF
TGTGCTAGCAGCCCTGACAGGGACACCGGGGAGCTGTTTTTT
>TRBV24-1|many|TRBD1|TRBJ2-1
CATSDPFSGQGSIDEQFF
TGTGCCACCAGTGATCCCTTTTCTGGACAGGGTAGTATCGATGAGCAGTTCTTC
>TRBV20-1|NA|NA|TRBJ2-7
CSARGYRDDLEQYF
TGCAGTGCTAGGGGGTACCGGGACGACCTCGAGCAGTACTTC
>TRBV6-5|NA|NA|TRBJ1-1
CASSYLQGNTEAFF
TGTGCCAGCAGTTACCTACAGGGGAACACTGAAGCTTTCTTT
>TRBV9|few|TRBD1|TRBJ1-5
CASSPRDDRGQGQPQHF
TGTGCCAGCAGCCCTCGCGATGACAGGGGGCAGGGTCAGCCCCAGCATTTT
>TRBV3-1|few|NA|TRBJ1-2
CASSQGPNYGYTF
TGTGCCAGCAGCCAGGGGCCTAACTATGGCTACACCTTC
>TRBV7-9|NA|TRBD1|TRBJ1-5
CASSTGTGDQPQHF
TGTGCCAGCAGCACCGGGACAGGCGATCAGCCCCAGCATTTT
>TRBV7-8|many|NA|TRBJ1-5
CASSPAGEGGNQPQHF
TGTGCCAGCAGCCCGGCAGGGGAAGGAGGCAATCAGCCCCAGCATTTT
>TRBV7-9|NA|NA|TRBJ1-3
CAIGAAYFSGNTIYF
TGTGCCATCGGGGCAGCTTACTTCTCTGGAAACACCATATATTTT
>TRBV12-3/TRBV12-4|many|TRBD2|TRBJ2-1
CASSFTGLAGGSYNEQFF
TGTGCCAGCAGTTTCACGGGACTAGCGGGGGGCTCCTACAATGAGCAGTTCTTC
>TRBV24-1|many|TRBD2|TRBJ2-7
CATSEGSGATYEQYF
TGTGCCACCAGTGAGGGTAGCGGGGCGACCTACGAGCAGTACTTC
>TRBV7-9|few|NA|TRBJ2-2
CASSSGTYTGELFF
TGTGCCAGCAGCTCAGGGACTTACACCGGGGAGCTGTTTTTT
>TRBV6-4|many|NA|TRBJ2-7
CASSLTHGHWSYEQYF
TGTGCCAGCAGCCTGACTCATGGACATTGGTCCTACGAGCAGTACTTC
>TRBV28|many|NA|TRBJ1-1
CASSLYGVQNTEAFF
TGTGCCAGCAGTTTATATGGGGTCCAGAACACTGAAGCTTTCTTT
>TRBV9|few|TRBD2|TRBJ2-2
CASSVLAGASSTGELFF
TGTGCCAGCAGCGTTCTAGCGGGGGCCTCGTCCACCGGGGAGCTGTTTTTT
>TRBV10-3|NA|NA|TRBJ1-2
CAISGGNYGYTF
TGTGCCATCAGTGGGGGGAACTATGGCTACACCTTC
>TRBV21-1|many|NA|TRBJ1-1
CASSSRDAMNTEAFF
TGTGCCAGCAGCAGCCGGGACGCTATGAACACTGAAGCTTTCTTT
>TRBV5-1|few|NA|TRBJ1-1
CASSLAGREAFF
TGCGCCAGCAGCTTGGCGGGACGTGAAGCTTTCTTT
>TRBV27|many|NA|TRBJ2-5
CASTPNVGTLQETQYF
TGTGCCAGCACCCCAAACGTGGGGACATTGCAAGAGACCCAGTACTTC
>TRBV11-1|NA|NA|TRBJ1-2
CASSLSRAYGYTF
TGTGCCAGCAGCTTAAGCCGGGCCTATGGCTACACCTTC
>TRBV7-8|few|NA|TRBJ1-1
CASSLDFLNTEAFF
TGTGCCAGCAGCTTAGATTTTCTGAACACTGAAGCTTTCTTT
>TRBV29-1|NA|NA|TRBJ1-2
CSVLQGVYGYTF
TGCAGCGTTCTGCAGGGAGTCTATGGCTACACCTTC
>TRBV7-9|many|NA|TRBJ1-5
CASSLEGRGQPQHF
TGTGCCAGCAGCTTAGAGGGCAGGGGACAGCCCCAGCATTTT
>TRBV21-1|many|NA|TRBJ2-1
CATRVGTGDGIDHWNKQFF
TGTGCCACGCGGGTAGGGACAGGGGATGGAATAGATCATTGGAATAAGCAGTTCTTC
>TRBV28|few|NA|TRBJ2-5
CASSLVSRQETQYF
TGTGCCAGCAGTTTAGTCTCGCGGCAAGAGACCCAGTACTTC
>TRBV7-6|many|NA|TRBJ2-3
CASSLTTTVDTQYF
TGTGCCAGCAGCTTAACTACCACGGTGGATACGCAGTATTTT